One sample yielded the 8 T cell receptor beta chains listed below, sequenced in a study of T cell changes during pregnancy in multiple sclerosis. Produced via immunoSEQ multiplex PCR; TCRdb's table is partial and in-frame only. The sample has tens of thousands of clones; roughly 92% are singletons. The input for sequencing was CD4+ T cells from peripheral blood mononuclear cells, taken in the first trimester of pregnancy. Every receptor here comes from a female donor with multiple sclerosis, enrolled in a pregnancy study.

The chain links TRBV5-4 to TRBJ2-7; TRBD2 agrees at 9 bases. V dropped 0 bases and J dropped 0; count of bases not matched to a gene: 7. The CDR3 is 17 residues long. Germline assignment: CDR1 SGHNT and CDR2 YYREEE (reference sequence). The CDR3 here is CASSLASGKLSSYEQYF. The CDR3 DNA follows: TGTGCCAGCAGCTTGGCTAGCGGGAAATTGAGCTCCTACGAGCAGTACTTC.

The V gene is TRBV4-2, the J gene TRBJ2-3, with D perhaps matching TRBD1 (5 bases). V shed 4 bases and J shed 2 bases, with 19 bases lying between them. Germline loops: CDR1 LGHNA, CDR2 YNFKEQ. The CDR3 extends over 17 amino acids. The CDR3: CASSPDETTGYTDTQYF. The CDR3 DNA sequence: TGTGCCAGCAGCCCCGACGAAACCACAGGATACACAGATACGCAGTATTTT.

The CDR3 DNA reads as TGTGCCAGCTCACCCTCTGGGGCGGCGCAGGGGACCCAGTACTTC. Protein product: CASSPSGAAQGTQYF. J is TRBJ2-5 and V is TRBV18, with a possible D match to TRBD1 (5 bases). This CDR3 has 15 amino acids. CDR1 and CDR2 (germline): KGHSH, LQKENI. V lost 3 bases to trimming and J lost 7 bases, with 18 bases between them.

The rearrangement uses TRBV5-6 and TRBJ2-1, with 9 bases that match TRBD1. V trimming: 2 bases; J trimming: 15 bases; junction bases outside the gene matches: 6. This CDR3 has 12 residues. The germline gives CDR1 SGHDT, CDR2 YYEEEE. CDR3 residues: CASSFAGTGPFF. The CDR3 nucleotides read TGTGCCAGCAGCTTTGCCGGGACAGGGCCGTTCTTC.

The J gene is TRBJ2-3, the V gene TRBV5-4, with 8 positions matching TRBD2. Looked up from germline, CDR1 is SGHNT and CDR2 is YYREEE (reference sequence). The CDR3 length is 16 residues. V dropped 3 bases and J dropped 1; count of bases not matched to a gene: 7. CDR3 sequence reads: CASSSGGTFGTDTQYF. CDR3 DNA: TGTGCCAGCAGCTCGGGAGGGACCTTCGGCACAGATACGCAGTATTTT.

The DNA for the CDR3 is TGTGCCAGCAGTGAGGGGGGCTACAATGAGCAGTTCTTC. Residues: CASSEGGYNEQFF. The gene calls are TRBV6-4 and TRBJ2-1, with a possible D match to TRBD2 (6 bases). This CDR3 region has 13 residues. V was cut by 3 bases and J by 3 bases, with 6 bases left in between. Per germline, CDR1 MRHNA and CDR2 SNTAGT.

This chain uses TRBV19 with TRBJ2-1; possible D gene TRBD1, 6 bases. The CDR3 totals 15 residues. The germline CDR1 and CDR2 sequences are LNHDA and SQIVND (reference sequence). V lost 5 bases and J lost 0, with 11 bases in between. The CDR3 loop reads CASSRADSSYNEQFF. DNA for the CDR3: TGTGCCAGTAGTCGAGCGGACAGCTCCTACAATGAGCAGTTCTTC.

This clone has only one observation. CDR3 region: CASKPGPGQGNNEQFF. CDR3 DNA sequence: TGTGCCAGCAAACCAGGACCGGGACAGGGAAACAATGAGCAGTTCTTC. The V call is TRBV9, the J call TRBJ2-1; 9 positions agree with TRBD1. Germline V CDR1 and CDR2: SGDLS, YYNGEE. J gave up 5 bases and V 6 bases, and 12 bases lay outside the gene matches. This CDR3 contains 16 residues.